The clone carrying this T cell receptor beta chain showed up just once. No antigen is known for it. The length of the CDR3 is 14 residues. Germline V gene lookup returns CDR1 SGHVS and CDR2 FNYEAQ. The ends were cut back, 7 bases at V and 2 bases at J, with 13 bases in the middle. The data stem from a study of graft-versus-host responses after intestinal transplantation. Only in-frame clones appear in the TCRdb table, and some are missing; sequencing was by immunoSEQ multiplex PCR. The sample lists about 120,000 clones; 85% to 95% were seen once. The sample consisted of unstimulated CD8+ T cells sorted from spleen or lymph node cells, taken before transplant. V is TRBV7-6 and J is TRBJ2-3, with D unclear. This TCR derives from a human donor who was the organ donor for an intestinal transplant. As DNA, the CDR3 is TGTGCCAGCACTCCCGGCGGCGTCACAGATACGCAGTATTTT. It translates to CASTPGGVTDTQYF.